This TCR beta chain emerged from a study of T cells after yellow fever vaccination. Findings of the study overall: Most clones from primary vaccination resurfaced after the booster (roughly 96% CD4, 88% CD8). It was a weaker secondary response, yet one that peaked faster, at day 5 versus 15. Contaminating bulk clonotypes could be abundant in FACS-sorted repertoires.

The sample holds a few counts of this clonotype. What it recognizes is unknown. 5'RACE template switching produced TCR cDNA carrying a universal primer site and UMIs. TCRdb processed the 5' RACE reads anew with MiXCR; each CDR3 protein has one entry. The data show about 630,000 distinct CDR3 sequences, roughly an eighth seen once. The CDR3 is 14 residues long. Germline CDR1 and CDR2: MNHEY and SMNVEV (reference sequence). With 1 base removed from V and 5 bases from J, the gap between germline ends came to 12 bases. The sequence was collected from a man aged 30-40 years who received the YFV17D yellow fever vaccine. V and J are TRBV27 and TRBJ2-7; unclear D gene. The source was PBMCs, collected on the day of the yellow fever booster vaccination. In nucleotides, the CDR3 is TGTGCCAGCAGTTTATTAGGCCCTTCGGACGAGCAGTACTTC. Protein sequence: CASSLLGPSDEQYF.